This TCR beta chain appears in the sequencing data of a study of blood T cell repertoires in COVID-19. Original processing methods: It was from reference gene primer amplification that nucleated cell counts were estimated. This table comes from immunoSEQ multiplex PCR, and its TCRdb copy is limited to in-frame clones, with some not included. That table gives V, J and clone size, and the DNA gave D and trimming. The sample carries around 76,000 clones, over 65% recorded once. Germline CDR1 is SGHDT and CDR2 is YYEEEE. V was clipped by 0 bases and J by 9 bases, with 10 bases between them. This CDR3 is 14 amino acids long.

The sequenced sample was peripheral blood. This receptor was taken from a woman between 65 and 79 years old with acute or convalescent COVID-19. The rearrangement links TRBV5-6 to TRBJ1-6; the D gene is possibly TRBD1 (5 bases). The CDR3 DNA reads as TGTGCCAGCAGCTTGGGGCCCGGGGGTTCACCCCTCCACTTT. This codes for CASSLGPGGSPLHF.